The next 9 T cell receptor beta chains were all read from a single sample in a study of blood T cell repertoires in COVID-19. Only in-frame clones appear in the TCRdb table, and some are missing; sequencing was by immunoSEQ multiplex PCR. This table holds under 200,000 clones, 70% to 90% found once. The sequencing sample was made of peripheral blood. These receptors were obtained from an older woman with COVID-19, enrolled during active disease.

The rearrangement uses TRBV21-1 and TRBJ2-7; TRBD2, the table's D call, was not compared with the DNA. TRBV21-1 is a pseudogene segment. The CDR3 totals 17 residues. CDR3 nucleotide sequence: TGTGCCAGCAGCAAAGTTGCCATGACTAGCGAGACCTACGAGCAGTACTTC. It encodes CASSKVAMTSETYEQYF.

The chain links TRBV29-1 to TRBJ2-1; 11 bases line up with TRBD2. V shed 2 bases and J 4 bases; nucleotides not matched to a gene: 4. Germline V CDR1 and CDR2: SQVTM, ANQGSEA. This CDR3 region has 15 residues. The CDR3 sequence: CSVETPSGRYNEQFF. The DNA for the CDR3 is TGCAGCGTTGAAACCCCTAGCGGGAGGTACAATGAGCAGTTCTTC.

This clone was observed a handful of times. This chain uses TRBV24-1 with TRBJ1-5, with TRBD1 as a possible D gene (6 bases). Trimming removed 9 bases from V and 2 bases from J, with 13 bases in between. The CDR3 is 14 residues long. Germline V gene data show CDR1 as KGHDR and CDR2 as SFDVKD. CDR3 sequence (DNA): TGTGCCACCGGCAGGGGATCCGGCAATCAGCCCCAGCATTTT. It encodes CATGRGSGNQPQHF.

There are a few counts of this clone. CDR3 in amino acids: CAWSGGYGYTF. The CDR3 coding sequence is TGTGCCTGGAGCGGGGGGTATGGCTACACCTTC. The chain combines TRBV30 with TRBJ1-2, with D possibly matching TRBD1 (5 bases). This CDR3 comprises 11 residues. The ends were cut back, 3 bases at V and 5 bases at J, with 7 bases in the middle. Germline values: CDR1 GTSNPN, CDR2 SVGIG (reference sequence).

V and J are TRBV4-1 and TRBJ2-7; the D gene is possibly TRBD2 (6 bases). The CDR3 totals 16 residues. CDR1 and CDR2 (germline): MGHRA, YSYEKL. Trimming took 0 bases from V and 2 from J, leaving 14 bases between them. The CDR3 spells CASSQDTAGLPYEQYF. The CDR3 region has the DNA TGCGCCAGCAGCCAAGATACGGCGGGGTTACCCTACGAGCAGTACTTC.

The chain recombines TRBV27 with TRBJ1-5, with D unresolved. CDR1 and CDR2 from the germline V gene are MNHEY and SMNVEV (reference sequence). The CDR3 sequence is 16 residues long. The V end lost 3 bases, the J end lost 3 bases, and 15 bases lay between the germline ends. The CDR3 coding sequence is TGTGCCAGCAGTTTGGTAAGCTCAGGCTCCAATCAGCCCCAGCATTTT. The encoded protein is CASSLVSSGSNQPQHF.

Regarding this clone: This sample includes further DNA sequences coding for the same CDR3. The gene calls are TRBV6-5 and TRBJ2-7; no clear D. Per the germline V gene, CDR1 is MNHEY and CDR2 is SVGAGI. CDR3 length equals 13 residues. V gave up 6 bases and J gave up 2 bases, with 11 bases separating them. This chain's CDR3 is CASSKLGAYEQYF. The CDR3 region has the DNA TGTGCCAGCAGCAAGCTTGGTGCCTACGAGCAGTACTTC.

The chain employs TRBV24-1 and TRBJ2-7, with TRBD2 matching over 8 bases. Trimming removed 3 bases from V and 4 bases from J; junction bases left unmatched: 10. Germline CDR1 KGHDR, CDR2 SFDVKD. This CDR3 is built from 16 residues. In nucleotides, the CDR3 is TGTGCCACCAGTGATGGGACTAGGAACGGAGGGTACGAGCAGTACTTC. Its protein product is CATSDGTRNGGYEQYF.

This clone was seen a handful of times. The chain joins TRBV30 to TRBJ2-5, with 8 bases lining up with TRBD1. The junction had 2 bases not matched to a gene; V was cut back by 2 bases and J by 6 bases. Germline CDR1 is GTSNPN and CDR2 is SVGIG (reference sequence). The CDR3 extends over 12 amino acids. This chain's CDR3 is CAWSRTGKTQYF. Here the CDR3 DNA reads TGTGCCTGGAGTCGGACAGGGAAGACCCAGTACTTC.